These 19 T cell receptor beta chains were sequenced from one sample in a study of T cell responses to AZD1222 COVID-19 vaccine. Only in-frame clones appear in the TCRdb table, and some are missing; sequencing was by immunoSEQ multiplex PCR. The sample has 170,000 or so clones; about 92% are singletons. Sequenced here: peripheral blood, sampled on day 0 of AZD1222 vaccination. The receptors shown here come from an adult in good health.

CDR3 bases: TGCGCCAGCAGCATGGTCAATGGACAGACGAGTTCACCCCTCCACTTT. Amino acids: CASSMVNGQTSSPLHF. J is TRBJ1-6 and V is TRBV4-1; D possibly corresponds to TRBD1 (6 bases). Trimming cost V 5 bases and J 9 bases, with 20 bases left between them. Germline loops: CDR1 MGHRA, CDR2 YSYEKL. CDR3 length equals 16 residues.

J is TRBJ2-5 and V is TRBV5-1; a weak D match, TRBD2 (6 bases). Per germline, CDR1 SGHRS and CDR2 YFSETQ. The CDR3 extends over 15 amino acids. Trimming left V 0 bases short and J 1 base short, with 10 bases between. The CDR3 DNA reads TGCGCCAGCAGCTTGGCGCGGGGCCCCCAAGAGACCCAGTACTTC. Protein sequence: CASSLARGPQETQYF.

This rearrangement joins TRBV5-4 to TRBJ1-6; maybe TRBD1 (5 bases). The CDR3 length is 14 residues. Germline values: CDR1 SGHNT, CDR2 YYREEE (reference sequence). Trimming left V 4 bases short and J 7 bases short, with 12 bases between. This chain's CDR3 is CASSRPGVNSPLHF. The CDR3 DNA is TGTGCCAGCAGCCGCCCGGGGGTAAATTCACCCCTCCACTTT.

The chain uses TRBV7-8 and TRBJ1-2, with 10 nucleotides matching TRBD1. Germline CDR1 SGHVS, CDR2 FQNEAQ. The V gene end was trimmed by 5 bases and the J gene end by 4 bases; junction bases not matched to a gene: 7. The CDR3 sequence is 15 residues long. CDR3 sequence: CASSRRQGAAYGYTF. The CDR3 coding sequence is TGTGCCAGCAGCCGTAGACAGGGGGCGGCCTATGGCTACACCTTC. Looking up the rest from reference TRBV7-8 and TRBJ1-2 gives the full variable domain: GAGVSQSPRYKVAKRGQDVALRCDPISGHVSLFWYQQALGQGPEFLTYFQNEAQLDKSGLPSDRFFAERPEGSVSTLKIQRTQQEDSAVYLCASSRRQGAAYGYTFGSGTRLTVV.

The V call is TRBV7-9, the J call TRBJ1-3; TRBD1 might be the D (5 bases). Germline lookup yields CDR1 SEHNR and CDR2 FQNEAQ (reference sequence). This CDR3 is built from 17 residues. V was pared by 6 bases and J by 3 bases, with 21 bases between. CDR3 bases: TGTGCCAGCAGGAAACAGCCGGGGCCGAAGGATGGAAACACCATATATTTT. Translation gives CASRKQPGPKDGNTIYF.

The CDR3 region is CASSQGSRAGNTIYF. The CDR3 DNA reads TGTGCCAGCAGCCAAGGGTCCAGGGCTGGAAACACCATATATTTT. This chain links TRBV3-1 (or the pseudogene TRBV3-2) with TRBJ1-3, with a possible D match to TRBD1 (5 bases). V lost 1 base and J 2 bases, leaving 9 bases between the germline ends. This CDR3 spans 15 amino acids. Germline CDR1 reads LGHDT; CDR2 reads YNNKEL (reference sequence).

V is TRBV28 and J is TRBJ1-2, with D unresolved. Germline values: CDR1 MDHEN, CDR2 SYDVKM. The length of the CDR3 is 14 residues. The V and J ends lost 1 base and 4 bases respectively, with 10 bases between them. CDR3 bases: TGTGCCAGCAGTTTATATAGGTCTTTCTATGGCTACACCTTC. Protein sequence: CASSLYRSFYGYTF.

This chain links TRBV14 with TRBJ2-1; tentatively, D is TRBD2 (7 bases). CDR1 and CDR2 from the germline V gene are SGHDN and FVKESK. The length of the CDR3 is 19 residues. V dropped 4 bases and J dropped 1 base, with 23 bases sitting between them. CDR3 DNA sequence: TGTGCCAGCAGCCCGGAGGGGGGGGCGAGGGAGTGGTCCTACAATGAGCAGTTCTTC. Its protein is CASSPEGGAREWSYNEQFF.

The genes are TRBV6-6 and TRBJ2-2, with TRBD2 matching 12 bases. V shed 7 bases, J shed 3 bases, and the junction held 6 bases outside the gene matches. The CDR3 runs 16 residues. Germline V gives CDR1 MNHNY, CDR2 SVGAGI (reference sequence). The CDR3 loop reads CASNRLAGAYTGELFF. The CDR3 bases are TGTGCCAGCAATCGACTAGCGGGGGCCTACACCGGGGAGCTGTTTTTT.

This clone occurred once. The J gene is TRBJ1-1, the V gene TRBV29-1; D perhaps matches TRBD1 (5 bases). Trimming cost V 3 bases and J 10 bases, with 18 bases left between them. Germline V gives CDR1 SQVTM, CDR2 ANQGSEA. There are 13 residues in the CDR3. The CDR3 DNA follows: TGCAGCGTTGAGACAGAACAGTACGGGCGAGCTTTCTTT. Protein product: CSVETEQYGRAFF.

The rearrangement uses TRBV19 and TRBJ2-1; D is unclear. Germline V gene data show CDR1 as LNHDA and CDR2 as SQIVND (reference sequence). The CDR3 runs to 15 residues. V lost 5 bases to trimming and J lost 8 bases, with 19 bases between them. The DNA for the CDR3 is TGTGCCAGTAGTCTCCTATTAGAGGCCATCGATGAGCAGTTCTTC. Translated: CASSLLLEAIDEQFF. The complete variable domain, with remaining parts taken from reference TRBV19 and TRBJ2-1, reads DGGITQSPKYLFRKEGQNVTLSCEQNLNHDAMYWYRQDPGQGLRLIYYSQIVNDFQKGDIAEGYSVSREKKESFPLTVTSAQKNPTAFYLCASSLLLEAIDEQFFGPGTRLTVL.

CDR3 DNA sequence: TGTGCCAGCAGCTCCCGACAGACTAATGAAAAACTGTTTTTT. Translating gives CASSSRQTNEKLFF. The V and J genes are TRBV7-9 and TRBJ1-4; D is possibly TRBD1 (5 bases). CDR1 is SEHNR, CDR2 FQNEAQ, per germline (reference sequence). The CDR3 consists of 14 residues. V was pared by 4 bases and J by 2 bases, with 8 bases between.

The rearrangement links TRBV4-1 to TRBJ2-7, with D possibly being TRBD2 (5 bases). CDR3 length: 15 residues. Germline CDR1 and CDR2: MGHRA and YSYEKL. V lost 2 bases to trimming and J lost 2 bases, with 13 bases between them. The CDR3 sequence is CASSQTGMSTYEQYF. As DNA, the CDR3 is TGCGCCAGCAGCCAAACCGGGATGTCGACCTACGAGCAGTACTTC.

The chain links TRBV2 to TRBJ1-1; possible D gene TRBD1, 6 bases. Germline V lookup: CDR1 SNHLY, CDR2 FYNNEI. The CDR3 has 11 amino acids. The V end was cut by 0 bases, the J end by 10 bases, with 6 bases between. The CDR3 loop is CASSEAGGAFF. The CDR3 DNA is TGTGCCAGCAGTGAAGCAGGGGGAGCTTTCTTT. The variable domain in full, completed from reference TRBV2 and TRBJ1-1, reads EPEVTQTPSHQVTQMGQEVILRCVPISNHLYFYWYRQILGQKVEFLVSFYNNEISEKSEIFDDQFSVERPDGSNFTLKIRSTKLEDSAMYFCASSEAGGAFFGQGTRLTVV.

This clone was detected once. This chain's CDR3 is CASSFAENGYTF. The CDR3 bases are TGTGCCAGCAGTTTTGCCGAGAATGGCTACACCTTC. V and J are TRBV12-3 or TRBV12-4 and TRBJ1-2; D is unclear. V shed 3 bases and J shed 6 bases, with 8 bases lying between them. The CDR3 loop spans 12 amino acids.

This clone was seen only once. V usage is TRBV18 and J usage is TRBJ1-1, with D hard to call. V dropped 3 bases and J dropped 10 bases, with 12 bases sitting between them. The CDR3 has 12 residues. Germline V lookup: CDR1 KGHSH, CDR2 LQKENI. In nucleotides, the CDR3 is TGTGCCAGCTCACCTCTGGGCACGGGAGCTTTCTTT. Amino acids: CASSPLGTGAFF.

Details on this clone: This sample also contains other DNA sequences that code for the same CDR3. The chain recombines TRBV7-9 with TRBJ1-6, with D unclear. This CDR3 spans 14 amino acids. Germline-derived CDR1 and CDR2 are SEHNR and FQNEAQ (reference sequence). Trimming shortened V by 1 base and J by 6 bases, and 7 bases separated the two germline ends. The CDR3 bases are TGTGCCAGCAGCTTAGGGGCAGGTAATTCACCCCTCCACTTT. Residues: CASSLGAGNSPLHF.

This chain uses TRBV6-1 with TRBJ2-1, with 11 bases fitting TRBD2. The CDR3 length is 15 residues. Germline V gene lookup returns CDR1 MNHNS and CDR2 SASEGT. Trimming took 3 bases from V and 15 from J; bases not matched to a gene: 13. The CDR3 nucleotides are TGTGCCAGCAGTGATCTTAGCGGGGGGGCCAATCTTATGTTCTTC. Residues: CASSDLSGGANLMFF.

The chain carries TRBV27 and TRBJ2-7; 7 bases match TRBD1. The CDR3 runs to 13 residues. Germline trimming cut 5 bases from V and 5 bases from J; bases unmatched to any gene: 6. Germline lookup yields CDR1 MNHEY and CDR2 SMNVEV (reference sequence). The CDR3 DNA reads TGTGCCAGCAGTCCGACAGGGTGGCACGAGCAGTACTTC. It is translated as CASSPTGWHEQYF.